This TCR beta chain is from a study of blood T cell repertoires in COVID-19. Here immunoSEQ multiplex PCR was the method, and the copy in TCRdb shows in-frame clones only, minus some. The sample shows some 230,000 clones, roughly 79% of them seen only once. This CDR3 comprises 13 residues. V lost 3 bases and J lost 1, with 8 bases in between. Germline V CDR1 and CDR2: SGHRS, YFSETQ. The specimen sequenced was PBMCs or T cells enriched from blood (not recorded which). The sequence came from a man between 40 and 49 years old who had recovered from COVID-19. This chain uses TRBV5-1 with TRBJ2-7; weak D call: TRBD1 (5 bases). The CDR3 DNA follows: TGCGCCAGCAGCTGGGGCACATCCTACGAGCAGTACTTC. Amino acid sequence: CASSWGTSYEQYF.